This is a list of T cell receptor beta chains from one sample in a study of T cell responses to AZD1222 COVID-19 vaccine. Clones were sequenced by immunoSEQ multiplex PCR, and TCRdb holds only the in-frame ones, with some missing. The sample yields around 100,000 clones, 70% to 90% seen once. The sample in question was peripheral blood, obtained on day 0 of AZD1222 vaccination. The receptors were gathered from an adult in good health. CDR3s include the opening cysteine and the closing phenylalanine or tryptophan. The D gene is left open where the match is weak. The listing skips clone size in some rows; elsewhere it reads once, few, many or a size class.

-,-,TRBJ2-5,TRBV3-1/TRBV3-2,TGTGCCAGCAGCCAAGTGGTTGAGACCCAGTACTTC,CASSQVVETQYF
-,-,TRBJ1-1,TRBV9,TGTGCCAGCAGCGCCGGAGGAGGGTCGAACACTGAAGCTTTCTTT,CASSAGGGSNTEAFF
-,-,TRBJ2-5,TRBV3-1/TRBV3-2,TGTGCCACCGGGGAGTACCAAGAGACCCAGTACTTC,CATGEYQETQYF
-,TRBD2,TRBJ2-7,TRBV19,TGTGCCAGTAATCAACCCGGGACTACTATGTCCTACGAGCAGTACTTC,CASNQPGTTMSYEQYF
-,-,TRBJ2-5,TRBV18,TGTGCCAGCTCACCAACCCAGAGAGAGACCCAGTACTTC,CASSPTQRETQYF
-,TRBD2,TRBJ2-1,TRBV4-3,TGCGCCAGCAGCCAAGAGAAGGTAGCGGGCCGCGAGCAGTTCTTC,CASSQEKVAGREQFF
once,TRBD1,TRBJ1-1,TRBV6-5,TGTGCCAGCAGCCAATCTACAGGGGGCGGGACTGAAGCTTTCTTT,CASSQSTGGGTEAFF
-,-,TRBJ1-2,TRBV6-5,TGTGCCAGCAGTAACCGACCAGGAGATGGCTACACCTTC,CASSNRPGDGYTF
-,TRBD1,TRBJ2-7,TRBV11-2,TGTGCCAGCAGCTGGGGACAGGGGGGCTACGAGCAGTACTTC,CASSWGQGGYEQYF
-,-,TRBJ2-3,TRBV27,TGTGCCAGCAGTTTCCTACAGGGGAGGTCAGATACGCAGTATTTT,CASSFLQGRSDTQYF
-,TRBD2,TRBJ2-1,TRBV7-8,TGTGCCAGCAGCTTAAGTAGCGGGAGATACAATGAGCAGTTCTTC,CASSLSSGRYNEQFF
once,-,TRBJ2-1,TRBV4-1,TGCGCCAGCAGCCAAGATCAGATTGAGCAGTTCTTC,CASSQDQIEQFF
few,-,TRBJ2-1,TRBV7-9,TGTGCCAGCAGCCCTAAAAAATCGACTGCTAGCTCCTACAATGAGCAGTTCTTC,CASSPKKSTASSYNEQFF
-,-,TRBJ1-6,TRBV5-1,TGCGCCAGCAGCCCCGAAACAGGGAACTATTCACCCCTCCACTTT,CASSPETGNYSPLHF
-,-,TRBJ1-3,TRBV5-6,TGTGCCAGCAGCTTGGGTGGGGGAAACTCTGGAAACACCATATATTTT,CASSLGGGNSGNTIYF
once,-,TRBJ2-7,TRBV13,TGTGCCAGCAGCTTGGAACAGAGAGCGTACGAGCAGTACTTC,CASSLEQRAYEQYF
-,-,TRBJ1-4,TRBV2,TGTGCCAGCAGTCTCAGAACCCGTGAAAAACTGTTTTTT,CASSLRTREKLFF
-,TRBD1,TRBJ2-5,TRBV24-1,TGTGCCACCAGTGATCGACACAGGACAGGGCAAGAGACCCAGTACTTC,CATSDRHRTGQETQYF
-,-,TRBJ2-5,TRBV10-3,TGTGCCATCAGTTCTATCGGGACGGAGACCCAGTACTTC,CAISSIGTETQYF
-,-,TRBJ1-2,TRBV6-5,TGTGCCAGCAGTTACTCGTACGGGGGGAATGGCTACACCTTC,CASSYSYGGNGYTF
-,-,TRBJ2-2,TRBV10-3,TGTGCCATCAGTGACTGGGTTACAGGCACCGGGGAGCTGTTTTTT,CAISDWVTGTGELFF
-,-,TRBJ1-2,TRBV27,TGTGCCAGCAGGGGGGAGAGAGGTAGTCCCTATGGCTACACCTTC,CASRGERGSPYGYTF
-,TRBD1,TRBJ1-5,TRBV19,TGTGCCAGTAGCCCGGAGTCCCGGGACAGAAAAGCTAATCAGCCCCAGCATTTT,CASSPESRDRKANQPQHF
-,-,TRBJ1-4,TRBV19,TGTGCCAGTATGGGGGAGCCTAATGAAAAACTGTTTTTT,CASMGEPNEKLFF
few,-,TRBJ2-1,TRBV6-4,TGTGCCAGCAGTGGACAGGGAGGGTCCTACAATGAGCAGTTCTTC,CASSGQGGSYNEQFF
-,TRBD2,TRBJ2-3,TRBV24-1,TGTGCCACCAGTGACCGCAGCGGGAGAGGCACAGATACGCAGTATTTT,CATSDRSGRGTDTQYF
-,-,TRBJ1-2,TRBV7-2,TGTGCCAGCAGCTTTCTGGGGGAGACGGGCTACACCTTC,CASSFLGETGYTF
-,-,TRBJ1-2,TRBV2,TGTGCCAGCGTCGGGGCATTGGGAGGCTACACCTTC,CASVGALGGYTF
once,-,TRBJ2-1,TRBV9,TGTGCCAGCAACCCCACAGACTCCTACAATGAGCAGTTCTTC,CASNPTDSYNEQFF
-,TRBD2,TRBJ2-5,TRBV5-1,TGTGCCAGCAGCTTGGTTGGTAGCGGGAATGAGACCCAGTACTTC,CASSLVGSGNETQYF
-,-,TRBJ1-1,TRBV12-3/TRBV12-4,TGTGCCAGCAGTTTACGGGTGAACACTGAAGCTTTCTTT,CASSLRVNTEAFF
-,-,TRBJ2-3,TRBV2,TGTGCCAGCACCGCCCAGGGCGCAGATACGCAGTATTTT,CASTAQGADTQYF
once,-,TRBJ2-7,TRBV5-5,TGTGCCAGCAGCTTGGGCCCAAGCACTTCTGCCTACGAGCAGTACTTC,CASSLGPSTSAYEQYF
-,-,TRBJ2-3,TRBV7-2,TGTGCCAGCAGCTTCGGCAGCCGTGGAGATACGCAGTATTTT,CASSFGSRGDTQYF
once,-,TRBJ2-5,TRBV7-9,TGTGCCTCGACTATAGTGGGTACGGAGACCCAGTACTTC,CASTIVGTETQYF
-,-,TRBJ1-2,TRBV4-2,TGTGCCAGCAGCCCCTACAGGGACGACTATGGCTACACCTTC,CASSPYRDDYGYTF
-,-,TRBJ2-2,TRBV5-1,TGTGCCAGCAGCTTGGCGGAGCGGGCCGGGGAGCTGTTTTTT,CASSLAERAGELFF
-,TRBD1,TRBJ2-2,TRBV5-6,TGTGCCAGCAGCTACCGGGACAGAAACACCGGGGAGCTGTTTTTT,CASSYRDRNTGELFF
-,-,TRBJ1-2,TRBV19,TGTGCCAGTAGTCCCTCAGGGGCTAACTATGGCTACACCTTC,CASSPSGANYGYTF
once,-,TRBJ2-3,TRBV2,TGTGCCAGCAGTGAAGCGCGCGGCAGTCGCACAGATACGCAGTATTTT,CASSEARGSRTDTQYF
-,-,TRBJ2-2,TRBV4-3,TGCGCCAGCAGCCAAGCGGGGCCGAACACCGGGGAGCTGTTTTTT,CASSQAGPNTGELFF
-,-,TRBJ2-2,TRBV29-1,TGCAGCGTTGACCGCAGCTCTAGGGGCGGGGAGCTGTTTTTT,CSVDRSSRGGELFF
once,TRBD1,TRBJ1-2,TRBV5-1,TGCGCCAGCATGGGGGACAGGTACTATGGCTACACCTTC,CASMGDRYYGYTF
-,TRBD2,TRBJ2-2,TRBV5-4,TGTGCCAGCAAGGTAGCGGGAGGGGTCACCGGGGAGCTGTTTTTT,CASKVAGGVTGELFF
few,-,TRBJ1-1,TRBV28,TGTGCCACCCGGGGTCGGCCTGAAGCTTTCTTT,CATRGRPEAFF
once,-,TRBJ1-5,TRBV6-2/TRBV6-3,TGTGCCAGCAGCCAGGGACTCCCCAATCAGCCCCAGCATTTT,CASSQGLPNQPQHF
-,-,TRBJ2-7,TRBV3-1/TRBV3-2,TGTGCCAGCAGCCAAGATAGGGGGGGCAGCGAGCAGTACTTC,CASSQDRGGSEQYF
few,-,TRBJ2-3,TRBV10-3,TGTGCCATCAGTGATATCGGGGGCACAGATACGCAGTATTTT,CAISDIGGTDTQYF
-,-,TRBJ1-1,TRBV11-3,TGTGCCAGCAGTTCTGAGGCTGCAGCTTTCTTT,CASSSEAAAFF
-,TRBD1,TRBJ2-1,TRBV7-9,TGTGCCAGCATGGGTATAGGGGGCGGAATCCACAATGAGCAGTTCTTC,CASMGIGGGIHNEQFF